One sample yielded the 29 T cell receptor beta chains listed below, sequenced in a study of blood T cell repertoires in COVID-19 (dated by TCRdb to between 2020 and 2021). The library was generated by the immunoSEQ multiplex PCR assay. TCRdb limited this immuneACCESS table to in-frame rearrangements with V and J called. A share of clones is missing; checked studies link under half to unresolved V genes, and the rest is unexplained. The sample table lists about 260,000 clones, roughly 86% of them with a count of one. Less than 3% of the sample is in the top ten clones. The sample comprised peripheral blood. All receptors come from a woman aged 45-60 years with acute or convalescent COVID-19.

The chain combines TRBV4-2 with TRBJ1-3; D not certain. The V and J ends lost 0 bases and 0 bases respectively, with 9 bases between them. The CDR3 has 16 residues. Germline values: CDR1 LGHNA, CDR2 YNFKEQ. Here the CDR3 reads CASSQDRGASGNTIYF. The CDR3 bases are TGTGCCAGCAGCCAAGATCGAGGAGCCTCTGGAAACACCATATATTTT.

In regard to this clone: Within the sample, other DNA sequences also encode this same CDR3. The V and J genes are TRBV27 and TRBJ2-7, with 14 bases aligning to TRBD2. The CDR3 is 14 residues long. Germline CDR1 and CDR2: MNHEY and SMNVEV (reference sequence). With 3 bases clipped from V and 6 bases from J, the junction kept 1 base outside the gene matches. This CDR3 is CASSLGLAGVEQYF. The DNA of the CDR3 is TGTGCCAGCAGTTTGGGACTAGCGGGAGTCGAGCAGTACTTC.

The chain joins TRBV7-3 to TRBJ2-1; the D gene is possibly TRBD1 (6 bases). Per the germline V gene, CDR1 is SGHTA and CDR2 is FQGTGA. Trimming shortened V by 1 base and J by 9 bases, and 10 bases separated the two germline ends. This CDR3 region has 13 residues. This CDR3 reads CASSLIVGGEQFF. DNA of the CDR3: TGTGCCAGCAGCTTAATAGTAGGGGGTGAGCAGTTCTTC.

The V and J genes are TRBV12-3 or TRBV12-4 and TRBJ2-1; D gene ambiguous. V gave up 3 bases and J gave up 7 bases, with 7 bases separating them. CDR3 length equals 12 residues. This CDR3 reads CASSFGRNEQFF. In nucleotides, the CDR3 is TGTGCCAGCAGTTTTGGCAGAAATGAGCAGTTCTTC.

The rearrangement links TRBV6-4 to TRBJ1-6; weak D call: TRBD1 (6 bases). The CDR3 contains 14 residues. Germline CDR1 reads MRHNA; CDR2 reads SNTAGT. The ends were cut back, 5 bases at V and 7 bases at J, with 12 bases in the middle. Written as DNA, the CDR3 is TGTGCCAGCAGTTTTTCAGGGGACAATTCACCCCTCCACTTT. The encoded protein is CASSFSGDNSPLHF.

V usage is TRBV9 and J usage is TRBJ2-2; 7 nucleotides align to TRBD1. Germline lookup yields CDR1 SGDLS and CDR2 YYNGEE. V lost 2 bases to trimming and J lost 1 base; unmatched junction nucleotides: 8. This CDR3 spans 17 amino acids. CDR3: CASSVTGEIGNTGELFF. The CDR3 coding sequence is TGTGCCAGCAGCGTTACAGGGGAAATAGGGAACACCGGGGAGCTGTTTTTT. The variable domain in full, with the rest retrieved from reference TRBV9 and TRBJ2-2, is DSGVTQTPKHLITATGQRVTLRCSPRSGDLSVYWYQQSLDQGLQFLIQYYNGEERAKGNILERFSAQQFPDLHSELNLSSLELGDSALYFCASSVTGEIGNTGELFFGEGSRLTVL.

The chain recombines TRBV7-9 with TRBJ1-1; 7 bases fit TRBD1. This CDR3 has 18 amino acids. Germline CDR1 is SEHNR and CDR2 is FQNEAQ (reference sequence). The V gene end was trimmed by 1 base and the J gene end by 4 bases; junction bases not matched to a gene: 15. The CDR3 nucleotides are TGTGCCAGCAGCTTAGGGTATAGGGGGCAGCGGTTGGGCACTGAAGCTTTCTTT. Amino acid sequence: CASSLGYRGQRLGTEAFF.

CDR3 sequence reads: CSVGLRQTDTQYF. Here the CDR3 DNA reads TGCAGCGTCGGATTAAGACAGACAGATACGCAGTATTTT. The chain is built from TRBV29-1 and TRBJ2-3, with a tentative D call TRBD1 (5 bases). V lost 6 bases, J lost 3 bases, and 13 bases lay in between. Germline V CDR1 and CDR2: SQVTM, ANQGSEA. This CDR3 spans 13 amino acids.

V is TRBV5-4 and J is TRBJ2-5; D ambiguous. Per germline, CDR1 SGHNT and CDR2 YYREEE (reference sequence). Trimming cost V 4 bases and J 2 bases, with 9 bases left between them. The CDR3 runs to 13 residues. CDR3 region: CASSPQMQETQYF. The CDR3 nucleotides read TGTGCCAGCAGCCCTCAGATGCAAGAGACCCAGTACTTC.

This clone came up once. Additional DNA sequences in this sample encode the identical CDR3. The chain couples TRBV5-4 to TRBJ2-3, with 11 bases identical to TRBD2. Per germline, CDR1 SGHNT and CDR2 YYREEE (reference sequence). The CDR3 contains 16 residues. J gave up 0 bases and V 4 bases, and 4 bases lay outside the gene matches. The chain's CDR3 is CASSLRLAGSTDTQYF. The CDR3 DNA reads TGTGCCAGCAGCCTAAGACTAGCGGGGAGCACAGATACGCAGTATTTT.

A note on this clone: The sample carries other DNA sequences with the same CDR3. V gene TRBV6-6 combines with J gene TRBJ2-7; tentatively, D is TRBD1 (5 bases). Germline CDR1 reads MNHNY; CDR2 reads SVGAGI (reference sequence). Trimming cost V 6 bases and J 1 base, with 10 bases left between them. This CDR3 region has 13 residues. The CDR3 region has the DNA TGTGCCAGCAGCTTCTCAGGGTCCTACGAGCAGTACTTC. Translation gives CASSFSGSYEQYF.

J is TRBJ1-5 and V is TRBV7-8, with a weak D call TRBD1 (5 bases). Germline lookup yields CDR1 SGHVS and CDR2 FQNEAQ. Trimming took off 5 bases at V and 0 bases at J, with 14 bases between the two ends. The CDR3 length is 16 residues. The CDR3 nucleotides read TGTGCCAGCAGCAGCCAGCCAGGGAATAGCAATCAGCCCCAGCATTTT. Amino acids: CASSSQPGNSNQPQHF.

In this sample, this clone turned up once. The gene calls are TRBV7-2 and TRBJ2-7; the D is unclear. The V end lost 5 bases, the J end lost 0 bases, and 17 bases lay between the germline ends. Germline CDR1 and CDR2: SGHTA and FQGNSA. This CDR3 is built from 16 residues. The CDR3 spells CASSPSLGAVSYEQYF. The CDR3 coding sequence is TGTGCCAGCAGCCCGAGTCTGGGCGCAGTCTCCTACGAGCAGTACTTC. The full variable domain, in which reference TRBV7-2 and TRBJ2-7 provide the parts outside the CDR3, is GAGVSQSPSNKVTEKGKDVELRCDPISGHTALYWYRQSLGQGLEFLIYFQGNSAPDKSGLPSDRFSAERTGGSVSTLTIQRTQQEDSAVYLCASSPSLGAVSYEQYFGPGTRLTVT.

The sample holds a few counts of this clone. CDR3 sequence (DNA): TGTGCCAGCAGCTTACCGGGACAGGGTAACTATGGCTACACCTTC. Translating gives CASSLPGQGNYGYTF. V and J are TRBV7-2 and TRBJ1-2; 9 bases fit TRBD1. CDR1 and CDR2 (germline): SGHTA, FQGNSA. The CDR3 spans 15 residues. The ends lost 2 bases at V and 1 base at J; junction bases unmatched: 2.

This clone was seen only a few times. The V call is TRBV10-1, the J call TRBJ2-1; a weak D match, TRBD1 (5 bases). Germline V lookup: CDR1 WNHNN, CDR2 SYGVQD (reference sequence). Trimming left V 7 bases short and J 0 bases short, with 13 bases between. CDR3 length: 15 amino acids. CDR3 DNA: TGCGCCAGCACCTTGTTGCAGGGCTCCTACAATGAGCAGTTCTTC. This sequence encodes CASTLLQGSYNEQFF.

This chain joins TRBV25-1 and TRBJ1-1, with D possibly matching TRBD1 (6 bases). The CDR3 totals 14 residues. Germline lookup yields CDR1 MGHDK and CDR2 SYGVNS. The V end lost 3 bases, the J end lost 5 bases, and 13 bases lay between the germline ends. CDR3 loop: CASSESRGLTEAFF. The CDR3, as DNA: TGTGCCAGCAGTGAGAGCAGGGGACTAACTGAAGCTTTCTTT.

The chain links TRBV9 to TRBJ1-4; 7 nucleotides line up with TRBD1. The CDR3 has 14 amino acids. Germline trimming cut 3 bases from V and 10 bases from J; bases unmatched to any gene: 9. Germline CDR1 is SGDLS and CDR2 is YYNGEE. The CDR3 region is CASSDLRQGGKLFF. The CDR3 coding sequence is TGTGCCAGCAGCGATTTGAGACAGGGAGGAAAACTGTTTTTT.

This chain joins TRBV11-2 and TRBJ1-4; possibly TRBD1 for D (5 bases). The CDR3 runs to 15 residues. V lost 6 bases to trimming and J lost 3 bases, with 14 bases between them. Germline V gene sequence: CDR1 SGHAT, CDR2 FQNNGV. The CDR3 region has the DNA TGTGCCAGCAGTTTATTCAGGGCTTCTAATGAAAAACTGTTTTTT. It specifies CASSLFRASNEKLFF.

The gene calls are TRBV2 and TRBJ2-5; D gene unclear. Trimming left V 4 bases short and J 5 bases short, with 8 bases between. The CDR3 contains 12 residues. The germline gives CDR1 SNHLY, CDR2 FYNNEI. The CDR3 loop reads CASSVNRETQYF. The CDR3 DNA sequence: TGTGCCAGCAGTGTGAATCGGGAGACCCAGTACTTC.

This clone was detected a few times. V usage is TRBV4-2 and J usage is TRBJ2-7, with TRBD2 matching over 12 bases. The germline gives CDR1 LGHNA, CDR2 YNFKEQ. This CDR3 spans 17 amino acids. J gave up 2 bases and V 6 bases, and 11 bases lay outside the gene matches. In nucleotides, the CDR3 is TGTGCCAGCAGTCCTGGACTAGCGGGGATTGATGCCTACGAGCAGTACTTC. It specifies CASSPGLAGIDAYEQYF.

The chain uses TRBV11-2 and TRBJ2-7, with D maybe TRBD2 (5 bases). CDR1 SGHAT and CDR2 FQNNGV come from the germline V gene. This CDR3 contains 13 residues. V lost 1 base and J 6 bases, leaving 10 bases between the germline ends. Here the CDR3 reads CASSLAGSAEQYF. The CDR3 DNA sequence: TGTGCCAGCAGCTTAGCGGGGTCGGCCGAGCAGTACTTC.

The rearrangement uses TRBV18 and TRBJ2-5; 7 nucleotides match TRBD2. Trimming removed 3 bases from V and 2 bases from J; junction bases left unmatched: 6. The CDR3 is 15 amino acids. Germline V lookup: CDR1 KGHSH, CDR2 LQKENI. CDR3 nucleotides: TGTGCCAGCTCACCTAAGGGACTAACGCAAGAGACCCAGTACTTC. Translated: CASSPKGLTQETQYF. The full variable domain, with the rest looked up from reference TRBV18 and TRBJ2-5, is NAGVMQNPRHLVRRRGQEARLRCSPMKGHSHVYWYRQLPEEGLKFMVYLQKENIIDESGMPKERFSAEFPKEGPSILRIQQVVRGDSAAYFCASSPKGLTQETQYFGPGTRLLVL.

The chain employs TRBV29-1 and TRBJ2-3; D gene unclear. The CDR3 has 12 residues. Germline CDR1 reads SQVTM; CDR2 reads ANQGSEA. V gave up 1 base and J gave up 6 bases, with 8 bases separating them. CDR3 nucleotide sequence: TGCAGCGTTGAAGGGGCCCCCGATACGCAGTATTTT. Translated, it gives CSVEGAPDTQYF.

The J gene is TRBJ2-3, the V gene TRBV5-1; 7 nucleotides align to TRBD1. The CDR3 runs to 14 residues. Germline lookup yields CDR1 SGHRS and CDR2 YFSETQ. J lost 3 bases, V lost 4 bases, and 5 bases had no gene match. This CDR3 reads CASSQGQQTDTQYF. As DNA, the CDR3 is TGCGCCAGCAGCCAGGGACAGCAGACAGATACGCAGTATTTT.

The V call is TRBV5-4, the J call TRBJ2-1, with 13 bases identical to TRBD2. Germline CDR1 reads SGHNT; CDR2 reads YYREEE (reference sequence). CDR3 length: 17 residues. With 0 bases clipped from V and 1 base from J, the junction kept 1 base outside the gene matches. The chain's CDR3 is CASSLATSGRSYNEQFF. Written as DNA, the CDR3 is TGTGCCAGCAGCTTGGCGACTAGCGGGAGGTCCTACAATGAGCAGTTCTTC.

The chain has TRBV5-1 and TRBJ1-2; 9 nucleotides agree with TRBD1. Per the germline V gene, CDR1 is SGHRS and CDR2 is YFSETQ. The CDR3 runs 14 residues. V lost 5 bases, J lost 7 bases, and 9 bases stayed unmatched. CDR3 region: CASSTRDRVIGYTF. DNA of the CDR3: TGCGCCAGCAGTACTAGGGACAGGGTAATTGGCTACACCTTC.

The CDR3 DNA sequence: TGTGCCAGCAGTGAAGGGACAGGGTTCTACGAGCAGTACTTC. Protein product: CASSEGTGFYEQYF. This rearrangement joins TRBV2 to TRBJ2-7; 8 bases agree with TRBD1. Per the germline V gene, CDR1 is SNHLY and CDR2 is FYNNEI. V dropped 1 base and J dropped 3; count of bases not matched to a gene: 2. The CDR3 runs 14 residues. Supplemented by reference TRBV2 and TRBJ2-7, the full variable domain reads EPEVTQTPSHQVTQMGQEVILRCVPISNHLYFYWYRQILGQKVEFLVSFYNNEISEKSEIFDDQFSVERPDGSNFTLKIRSTKLEDSAMYFCASSEGTGFYEQYFGPGTRLTVT.

Here the CDR3 DNA reads TGCAGTGCTAGTTGGTGGGGAAGTGCATCCCGGCGGGGAGAGACCCAGTACTTC. Translated, it gives CSASWWGSASRRGETQYF. The chain is built from TRBV20-1 and TRBJ2-5; possibly TRBD2 for D (6 bases). This CDR3 contains 18 residues. V lost 3 bases to trimming and J lost 4 bases, with 27 bases between them. Germline CDR1 and CDR2: DFQATT and SNEGSKA (reference sequence).

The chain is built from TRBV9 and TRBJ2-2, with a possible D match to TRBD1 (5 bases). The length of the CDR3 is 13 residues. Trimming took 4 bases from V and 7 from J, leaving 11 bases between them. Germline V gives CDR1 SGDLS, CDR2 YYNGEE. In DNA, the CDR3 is TGTGCCAGCAGCCCAGACAGTAACGGGGAGCTGTTTTTT. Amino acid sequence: CASSPDSNGELFF.